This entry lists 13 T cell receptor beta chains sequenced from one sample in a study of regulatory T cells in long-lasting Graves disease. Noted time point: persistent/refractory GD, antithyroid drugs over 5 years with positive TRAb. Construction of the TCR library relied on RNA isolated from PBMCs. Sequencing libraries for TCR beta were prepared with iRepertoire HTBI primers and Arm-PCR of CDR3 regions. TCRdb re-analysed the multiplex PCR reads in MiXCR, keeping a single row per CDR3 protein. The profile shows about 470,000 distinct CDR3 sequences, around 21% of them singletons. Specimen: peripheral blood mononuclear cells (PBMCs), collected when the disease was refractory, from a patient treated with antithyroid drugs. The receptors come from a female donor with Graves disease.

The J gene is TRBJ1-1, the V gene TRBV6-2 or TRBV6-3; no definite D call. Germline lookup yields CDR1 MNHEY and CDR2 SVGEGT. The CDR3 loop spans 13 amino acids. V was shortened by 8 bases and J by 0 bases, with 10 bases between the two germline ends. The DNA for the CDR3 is TGTGCCAGCCGACGGTTTATGAACACTGAAGCTTTCTTT. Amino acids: CASRRFMNTEAFF.

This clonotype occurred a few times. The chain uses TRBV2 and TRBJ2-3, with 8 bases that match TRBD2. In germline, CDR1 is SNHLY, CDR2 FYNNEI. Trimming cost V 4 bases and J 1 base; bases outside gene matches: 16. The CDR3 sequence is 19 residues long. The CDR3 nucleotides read TGTGCCAGCAGTGGGGCTCCGGGACTAGGAAACGAAGGCACAGATACGCAGTATTTT. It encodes CASSGAPGLGNEGTDTQYF.

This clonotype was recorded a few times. The CDR3 DNA reads as TGTGCCACCAGTGGTTTCCAGCGGGAGGACACCATTCCCGACACCGGGGAGCTGTTTTTT. Translation: CATSGFQREDTIPDTGELFF. The chain links TRBV24-1 to TRBJ2-2; TRBD2 matches at 9 bases. The CDR3 is 20 residues long. V gave up 5 bases and J gave up 3 bases; unmatched junction bases: 18. Germline assignment: CDR1 KGHDR and CDR2 SFDVKD.

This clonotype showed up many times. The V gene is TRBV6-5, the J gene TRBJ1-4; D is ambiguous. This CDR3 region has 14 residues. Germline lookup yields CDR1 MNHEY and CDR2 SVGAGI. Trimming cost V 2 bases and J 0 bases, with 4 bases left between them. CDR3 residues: CASSYDTTNEKLFF. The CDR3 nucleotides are TGTGCCAGCAGTTACGACACAACTAATGAAAAACTGTTTTTT.

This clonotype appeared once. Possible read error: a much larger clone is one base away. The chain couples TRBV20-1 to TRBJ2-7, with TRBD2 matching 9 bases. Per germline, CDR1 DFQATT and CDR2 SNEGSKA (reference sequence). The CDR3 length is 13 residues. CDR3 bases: TGCAGTGCCGCAAGACTAGCGGACTACAAGCAGTACTTC. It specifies CSAARLADYKQYF.

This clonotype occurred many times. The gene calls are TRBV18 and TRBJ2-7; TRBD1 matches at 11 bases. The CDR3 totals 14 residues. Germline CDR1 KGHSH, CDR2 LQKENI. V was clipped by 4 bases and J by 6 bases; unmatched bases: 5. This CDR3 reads CASSQRTGGIEQYF. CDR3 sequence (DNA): TGTGCCAGCTCACAGCGGACAGGGGGCATCGAGCAGTACTTC.

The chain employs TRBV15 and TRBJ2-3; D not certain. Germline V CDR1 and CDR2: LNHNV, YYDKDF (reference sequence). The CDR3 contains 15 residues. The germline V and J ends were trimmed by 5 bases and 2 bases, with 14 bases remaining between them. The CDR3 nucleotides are TGTGCCACCAGCCCCCCCGGTCGCAACACAGATACGCAGTATTTT. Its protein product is CATSPPGRNTDTQYF. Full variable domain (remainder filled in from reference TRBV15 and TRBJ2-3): DAMVIQNPRYQVTQFGKPVTLSCSQTLNHNVMYWYQQKSSQAPKLLFHYYDKDFNNEADTPDNFQSRRPNTSFCFLDIRSPGLGDTAMYLCATSPPGRNTDTQYFGPGTRLTVL.

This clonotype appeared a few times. The CDR3 coding sequence is TGTGCCAGCTCACCGACACAGGGGGGGATATCGGCTTTCTTT. Amino acids: CASSPTQGGISAFF. V and J are TRBV18 and TRBJ1-1, with 8 bases that match TRBD1. The junction had 11 bases not matched to a gene; V was cut back by 3 bases and J by 11 bases. The germline gives CDR1 KGHSH, CDR2 LQKENI. CDR3 length: 14 amino acids. The variable domain in full, with the rest retrieved from reference TRBV18 and TRBJ1-1, is NAGVMQNPRHLVRRRGQEARLRCSPMKGHSHVYWYRQLPEEGLKFMVYLQKENIIDESGMPKERFSAEFPKEGPSILRIQQVVRGDSAAYFCASSPTQGGISAFFGQGTRLTVV.

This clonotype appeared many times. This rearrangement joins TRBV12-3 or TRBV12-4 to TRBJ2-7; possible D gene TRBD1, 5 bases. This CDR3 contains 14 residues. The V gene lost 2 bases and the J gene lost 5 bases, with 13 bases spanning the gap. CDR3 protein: CASSLQQGFHEQYF. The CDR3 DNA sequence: TGTGCCAGCAGTTTACAGCAGGGTTTCCACGAGCAGTACTTC.

For the CDR3, the DNA is TGTGCCAGCAGGGAACGGGGAAAGAGGGCTGAAGCTTTCTTT. This translates into CASRERGKRAEAFF. The chain combines TRBV27 with TRBJ1-1; D is unresolved. V was trimmed by 6 bases and J by 6 bases, leaving 17 bases between them. The CDR3 has 14 amino acids. The germline gives CDR1 MNHEY, CDR2 SMNVEV (reference sequence).

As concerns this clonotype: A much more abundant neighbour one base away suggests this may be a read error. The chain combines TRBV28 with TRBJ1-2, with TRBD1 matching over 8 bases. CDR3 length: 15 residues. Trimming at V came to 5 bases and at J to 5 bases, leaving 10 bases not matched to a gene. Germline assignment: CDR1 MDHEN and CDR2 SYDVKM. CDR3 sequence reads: CASSRTGYPKYGYTF. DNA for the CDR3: TGTGCCAGCAGTCGGACAGGGTACCCAAAGTATGGCTACACCTTC.

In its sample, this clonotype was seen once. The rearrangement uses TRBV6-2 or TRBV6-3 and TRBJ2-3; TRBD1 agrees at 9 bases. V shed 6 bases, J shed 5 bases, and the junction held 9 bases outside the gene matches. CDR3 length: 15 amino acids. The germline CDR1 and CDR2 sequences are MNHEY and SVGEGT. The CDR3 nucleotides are TGTGCCAGCAGACGCATCTGGACAGGGGAAGATACGCAGTATTTT. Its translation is CASRRIWTGEDTQYF.

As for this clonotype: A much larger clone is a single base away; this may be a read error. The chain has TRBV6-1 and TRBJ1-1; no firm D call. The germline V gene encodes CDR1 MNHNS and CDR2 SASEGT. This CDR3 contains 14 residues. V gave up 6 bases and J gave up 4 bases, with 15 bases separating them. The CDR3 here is CASSALTRATEAFF. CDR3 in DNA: TGTGCCAGCAGCGCATTGACAAGGGCCACTGAAGCTTTCTTT.